Described below is a single T cell receptor beta chain sequence and its context. These data are taken from a study of lymphopenia after photon versus proton radiotherapy. Produced via immunoSEQ multiplex PCR; TCRdb's table is partial and in-frame only. The table shows 55,000 to 85,000 clones, with 92% occurring only once. V lost 5 bases to trimming and J lost 1 base, with 12 bases between them. This CDR3 is built from 15 residues. CDR1 is SGHDN, CDR2 FVKESK, per germline. The chain joins TRBV14 to TRBJ2-1; possible D gene TRBD1, 5 bases. The source of this sequence is a woman aged 40 to 50 with cholangiocarcinoma. Sequencing was performed on peripheral blood, taken from a patient treated with photon-based radiotherapy. The CDR3: CASSFDRGSYNEQFF. The DNA for the CDR3 is TGTGCCAGCAGCTTCGACAGAGGATCCTACAATGAGCAGTTCTTC.